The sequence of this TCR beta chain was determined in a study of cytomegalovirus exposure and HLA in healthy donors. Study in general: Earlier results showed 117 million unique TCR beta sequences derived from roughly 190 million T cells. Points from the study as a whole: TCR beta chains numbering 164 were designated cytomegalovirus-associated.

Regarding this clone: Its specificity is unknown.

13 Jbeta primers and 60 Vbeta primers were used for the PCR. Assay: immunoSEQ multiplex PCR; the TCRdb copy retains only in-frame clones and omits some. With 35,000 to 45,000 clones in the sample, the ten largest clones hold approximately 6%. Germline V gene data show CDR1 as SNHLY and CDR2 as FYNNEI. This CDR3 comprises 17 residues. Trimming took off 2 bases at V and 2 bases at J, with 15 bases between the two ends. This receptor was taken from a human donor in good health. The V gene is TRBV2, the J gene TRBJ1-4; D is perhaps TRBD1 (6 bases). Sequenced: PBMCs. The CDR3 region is CASSEWFFQGTNEKLFF. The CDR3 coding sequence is TGTGCCAGCAGTGAATGGTTTTTCCAGGGGACTAATGAAAAACTGTTTTTT.